These 27 T cell receptor beta chains came from one sample sequenced in a study of blood T cell repertoires in COVID-19. Only in-frame clones appear in the TCRdb table, and some are missing; sequencing was by immunoSEQ multiplex PCR. In the table there are 120,000 or so clones, about 87% of which are singletons. The sample consisted of peripheral blood. The source of these receptors is a woman aged 55 to 70 with acute or convalescent COVID-19.

This chain uses TRBV6-2 or TRBV6-3 with TRBJ1-3; the D gene is possibly TRBD1 (6 bases). Germline CDR1 and CDR2: MNHEY and SVGEGT. The ends were cut back, 0 bases at V and 0 bases at J, with 12 bases in the middle. The CDR3 totals 17 residues. Here the CDR3 DNA reads TGTGCCAGCAGTTACTCGATGCAGGGGAACTCTGGAAACACCATATATTTT. Protein sequence: CASSYSMQGNSGNTIYF.

Only a few counts were recorded for this clone. One junction end disagrees with the germline gene, perhaps due to a read error. The J gene is TRBJ1-2, the V gene TRBV7-6; D is perhaps TRBD1 (6 bases). Germline V lookup: CDR1 SGHVS, CDR2 FNYEAQ. The CDR3 contains 13 residues. In DNA form, the CDR3 reads TGTGCCAGCAGCAACCACCGGGACACCTTTTACGCCTTC. As protein: CASSNHRDTFYAF.

The chain uses TRBV18 and TRBJ2-1; D is unclear. This CDR3 contains 15 residues. Germline V CDR1 and CDR2: KGHSH, LQKENI. Trimming shortened V by 2 bases and J by 4 bases, and 12 bases separated the two germline ends. The CDR3 nucleotides are TGTGCCAGCTCACCAAAAGGAGACCAATACAATGAGCAGTTCTTC. This gives the protein CASSPKGDQYNEQFF.

The chain uses TRBV27 and TRBJ1-1; D gene unclear. CDR3 length: 12 amino acids. In germline, CDR1 is MNHEY, CDR2 SMNVEV (reference sequence). V lost 5 bases and J lost 1, with 5 bases in between. CDR3 DNA: TGTGCCAGCAGTCGTTGGAACACTGAAGCTTTCTTT. It is translated as CASSRWNTEAFF.

Note on this clone: The same CDR3 can be traced to other DNA sequences in this sample. The chain carries TRBV5-1 and TRBJ1-1; D gene ambiguous. The V end lost 0 bases, the J end lost 2 bases, and 5 bases lay between the germline ends. Germline V CDR1 and CDR2: SGHRS, YFSETQ. The CDR3 contains 13 residues. The CDR3 reads CASSLDSNTEAFF. CDR3 nucleotide sequence: TGCGCCAGCAGCTTGGACAGCAACACTGAAGCTTTCTTT.

This clone was seen only once. The CDR3, as DNA: TGTGCCAGCAGTCCACAGGGGCGGGCTGGCTACACCTTC. The encoded protein is CASSPQGRAGYTF. The chain employs TRBV28 and TRBJ1-2, with TRBD1 matching over 7 bases. The V gene's germline CDR1 is MDHEN and CDR2 SYDVKM. This CDR3 spans 13 amino acids. Trimming removed 5 bases from V and 7 bases from J; junction bases left unmatched: 7.

This chain joins TRBV6-5 and TRBJ1-2, with D perhaps matching TRBD1 (5 bases). With 10 bases removed from V and 7 bases from J, the gap between germline ends came to 22 bases. The germline CDR1 and CDR2 sequences are MNHEY and SVGAGI. This CDR3 comprises 14 residues. The CDR3, as DNA: TGTGCCACCCAGCGCGTTACAGGTTCATTTGGCTACACCTTC. Translation gives CATQRVTGSFGYTF.

The CDR3 DNA reads TGCAGCGTTACTTTAACTGAAGCTTTCTTT. Amino acids: CSVTLTEAFF. The chain joins TRBV29-1 to TRBJ1-1; unclear D gene. Trimming took 5 bases from V and 5 from J, leaving 6 bases between them. The CDR3 extends over 10 amino acids. CDR1 SQVTM and CDR2 ANQGSEA come from the germline V gene.

A few counts support this clone. J is TRBJ2-3 and V is TRBV19; D possibly corresponds to TRBD2 (5 bases). V lost 6 bases and J lost 6, with 16 bases in between. The CDR3 has 14 residues. Germline V lookup: CDR1 LNHDA, CDR2 SQIVND (reference sequence). CDR3 sequence (DNA): TGTGCCAGTAGAAGGACCGGCGGAGGCGATACGCAGTATTTT. Amino acids: CASRRTGGGDTQYF.

This chain uses TRBV11-3 with TRBJ2-3, with 11 bases fitting TRBD2. V shed 6 bases and J 4 bases; nucleotides not matched to a gene: 6. The CDR3 sequence is 15 residues long. The germline V gene has CDR1 SGHNT and CDR2 YENEEA. CDR3 DNA: TGTGCCAGCAGTCGGACTAGCGGGTTAGCAGATACGCAGTATTTT. As protein: CASSRTSGLADTQYF. Complete variable domain (other parts from reference TRBV11-3 and TRBJ2-3): EAGVVQSPRYKIIEKKQPVAFWCNPISGHNTLYWYLQNLGQGPELLIRYENEEAVDDSQLPKDRFSAERLKGVDSTLKIQPAELGDSAVYLCASSRTSGLADTQYFGPGTRLTVL.

The chain carries TRBV28 and TRBJ1-2; tentative D call: TRBD1 (5 bases). V shed 3 bases and J shed 5 bases, with 19 bases lying between them. This CDR3 region has 16 residues. The germline V gene encodes CDR1 MDHEN and CDR2 SYDVKM. CDR3: CASSFPWGGEVYGYTF. The DNA of the CDR3 is TGTGCCAGCAGTTTCCCGTGGGGGGGGGAAGTTTATGGCTACACCTTC.

This sequence joins TRBV6-5 and TRBJ1-3; TRBD1 matches 11 bases. Unmatched junction bases numbered 8, after V lost 6 bases and J lost 7 bases. The CDR3 covers 15 residues. Germline values: CDR1 MNHEY, CDR2 SVGAGI. CDR3: CASRGWGTGGNTIYF. Here the CDR3 DNA reads TGTGCCAGCAGGGGTTGGGGGACAGGGGGGAACACCATATATTTT.

The V and J genes are TRBV3-1 (or the pseudogene TRBV3-2) and TRBJ1-4; D unresolved. Germline CDR1 and CDR2: LGHDT and YNNKEL (reference sequence). V shed 1 base and J shed 8 bases, with 8 bases lying between them. This CDR3 has 13 residues. The CDR3 spells CASSQAGKEKLFF. The CDR3, as DNA: TGTGCCAGCAGCCAAGCCGGGAAGGAAAAACTGTTTTTT.

The V gene is TRBV3-1 (or the pseudogene TRBV3-2), the J gene TRBJ2-4; TRBD2 agrees at 9 bases. V dropped 2 bases and J dropped 4; count of bases not matched to a gene: 9. Looked up from germline, CDR1 is LGHDT and CDR2 is YNNKEL (reference sequence). The CDR3 extends over 17 amino acids. Written as DNA, the CDR3 is TGTGCCAGCAGCCAATTACTTAGCGGGAGTAATAAAAACATTCAGTACTTC. It translates to CASSQLLSGSNKNIQYF.

This sequence joins TRBV9 and TRBJ2-2; D is undetermined. Trimming removed 0 bases at V and 3 bases at J, with 3 bases between. The V gene's germline CDR1 is SGDLS and CDR2 YYNGEE. This CDR3 has 13 amino acids. CDR3 in amino acids: CASSVVYTGELFF. CDR3 sequence (DNA): TGTGCCAGCAGCGTAGTATACACCGGGGAGCTGTTTTTT.

The V call is TRBV5-1, the J call TRBJ2-7, with 15 bases lining up with TRBD2. Germline-derived CDR1 and CDR2 are SGHRS and YFSETQ. The V gene end was trimmed by 4 bases and the J gene end by 5 bases; junction bases not matched to a gene: 10. The CDR3 has 17 amino acids. In DNA form, the CDR3 reads TGCGCCAGCAGCCCATTAGGGACTAGCGGGAGGATAGACGAGCAGTACTTC. Protein: CASSPLGTSGRIDEQYF.

V usage is TRBV19 and J usage is TRBJ1-5, with D possibly TRBD1 on 5 matching bases. The V gene lost 0 bases and the J gene lost 7 bases, with 16 bases spanning the gap. CDR1 and CDR2 (germline): LNHDA, SQIVND (reference sequence). There are 16 residues in the CDR3. The CDR3 loop reads CASSIDPQGSDQPQHF. As DNA, the CDR3 is TGTGCCAGTAGTATAGATCCCCAGGGATCGGACCAGCCCCAGCATTTT.

The rearrangement uses TRBV6-1 and TRBJ1-5; D gene uncertain. CDR1 and CDR2 (germline): MNHNS, SASEGT. The CDR3 spans 11 residues. Trimming took off 0 bases at V and 12 bases at J, with 6 bases between the two ends. The CDR3 coding sequence is TGTGCCAGCAGTGAAGCCGAGGGCCAGCATTTT. Its translation is CASSEAEGQHF.

The V gene is TRBV5-1, the J gene TRBJ2-5; D remains unclear. The germline CDR1 and CDR2 sequences are SGHRS and YFSETQ. This CDR3 is built from 13 residues. Trimming took 0 bases from V and 4 from J, leaving 7 bases between them. The CDR3 loop is CASSLAGRETQYF. The CDR3 DNA sequence: TGCGCCAGCAGCTTGGCGGGTAGAGAGACCCAGTACTTC.

This clone is a singleton in its sample. The gene calls are TRBV10-3 and TRBJ1-2; maybe TRBD1 (6 bases). Germline-derived CDR1 and CDR2 are ENHRY and SYGVKD. V dropped 5 bases and J dropped 4 bases, with 17 bases sitting between them. The CDR3 covers 15 residues. The CDR3 coding sequence is TGTGCCATCAGTAGTGGGACACGGATGTCCTATGGCTACACCTTC. Encoded protein: CAISSGTRMSYGYTF.

For the CDR3, the DNA is TGCGCCAGCAGTGATCCAGGACTAGTAACCGGGGAGCTGTTTTTT. Translating it yields CASSDPGLVTGELFF. The V and J genes are TRBV10-2 and TRBJ2-2; TRBD2 agrees at 7 bases. This CDR3 has 15 residues. Germline CDR1 and CDR2: WSHSY and SAAADI. The V segment lost 3 bases and the J segment 5 bases; nucleotides outside the gene matches: 6.

V is TRBV6-5 and J is TRBJ1-2; D is uncertain. Germline V CDR1 and CDR2: MNHEY, SVGAGI. The V end lost 0 bases, the J end lost 4 bases, and 12 bases lay between the germline ends. The length of the CDR3 is 15 residues. Written as DNA, the CDR3 is TGTGCCAGCAGTTACTCAGGCCCCGAGGGCTATGGCTACACCTTC. It codes for CASSYSGPEGYGYTF.

The rearrangement joins TRBV15 to TRBJ1-3, with a weak D call TRBD1 (5 bases). The CDR3 has 16 amino acids. The V gene lost 0 bases and the J gene lost 3 bases, with 12 bases spanning the gap. Germline lookup yields CDR1 LNHNV and CDR2 YYDKDF (reference sequence). DNA of the CDR3: TGTGCCACCAGCAGAGATCGCAGGGAGGGTGGAAACACCATATATTTT. It codes for CATSRDRREGGNTIYF.

This clone was found once. V and J are TRBV28 and TRBJ1-5; 9 bases align to TRBD1. The V segment lost 1 base and the J segment 5 bases; nucleotides outside the gene matches: 12. Germline lookup yields CDR1 MDHEN and CDR2 SYDVKM. This CDR3 spans 18 amino acids. The CDR3 region is CASSLYLPGTGIDQPQHF. DNA of the CDR3: TGTGCCAGCAGTTTATACCTCCCCGGGACAGGGATCGATCAGCCCCAGCATTTT.

The chain recombines TRBV27 with TRBJ1-1; perhaps TRBD1 as D (5 bases). CDR1 and CDR2 from the germline V gene are MNHEY and SMNVEV (reference sequence). Trimming left V 4 bases short and J 0 bases short, with 9 bases between. The CDR3 loop spans 14 amino acids. CDR3 sequence (DNA): TGTGCCAGCAGTTCCCAGGGCTTGAACACTGAAGCTTTCTTT. As protein: CASSSQGLNTEAFF.

CDR3: CASRRDRSHPYNEQFF. The CDR3 nucleotides read TGTGCCAGCAGACGTGACAGGAGCCATCCTTACAATGAGCAGTTCTTC. This chain links TRBV7-9 with TRBJ2-1, with a tentative D call TRBD1 (6 bases). Deletions cut 6 bases from V and 4 bases from J, with 19 bases between. Germline CDR1 is SEHNR and CDR2 is FQNEAQ (reference sequence). CDR3 length equals 16 residues.

The rearrangement links TRBV3-1 (or the pseudogene TRBV3-2) to TRBJ1-2; tentative D call: TRBD1 (5 bases). CDR1 and CDR2 (germline): LGHDT, YNNKEL (reference sequence). The CDR3 has 13 residues. The ends were cut back, 2 bases at V and 8 bases at J, with 12 bases in the middle. The CDR3 bases are TGTGCCAGCAGCCAAAATGGGGGGACGGGCTACACCTTC. Amino acids: CASSQNGGTGYTF.